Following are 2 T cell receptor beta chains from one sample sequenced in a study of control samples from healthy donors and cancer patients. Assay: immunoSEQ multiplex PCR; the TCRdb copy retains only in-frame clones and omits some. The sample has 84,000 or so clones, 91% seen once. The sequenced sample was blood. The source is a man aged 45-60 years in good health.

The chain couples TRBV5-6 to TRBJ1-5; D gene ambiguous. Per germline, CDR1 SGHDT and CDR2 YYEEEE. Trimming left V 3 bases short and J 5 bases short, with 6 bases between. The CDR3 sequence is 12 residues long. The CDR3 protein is CASSSGYQPQHF. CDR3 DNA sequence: TGTGCCAGCAGCTCCGGATATCAGCCCCAGCATTTT.

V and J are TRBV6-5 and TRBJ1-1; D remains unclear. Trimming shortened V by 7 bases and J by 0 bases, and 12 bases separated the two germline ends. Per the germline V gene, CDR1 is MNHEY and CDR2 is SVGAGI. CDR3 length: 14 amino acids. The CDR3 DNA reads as TGTGCCAGCACCCGCGGGTTAATGAACACTGAAGCTTTCTTT. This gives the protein CASTRGLMNTEAFF.